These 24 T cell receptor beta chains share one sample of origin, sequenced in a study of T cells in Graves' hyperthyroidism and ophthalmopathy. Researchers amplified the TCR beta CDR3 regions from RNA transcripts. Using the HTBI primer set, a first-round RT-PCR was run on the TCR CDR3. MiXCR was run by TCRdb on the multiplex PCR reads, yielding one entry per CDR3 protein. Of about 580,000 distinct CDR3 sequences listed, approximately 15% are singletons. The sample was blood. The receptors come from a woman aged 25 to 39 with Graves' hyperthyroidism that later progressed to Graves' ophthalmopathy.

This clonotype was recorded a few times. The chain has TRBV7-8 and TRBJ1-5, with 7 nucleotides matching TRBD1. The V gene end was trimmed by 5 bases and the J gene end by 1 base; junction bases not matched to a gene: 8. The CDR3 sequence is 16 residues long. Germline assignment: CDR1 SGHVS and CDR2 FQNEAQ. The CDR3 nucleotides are TGTGCCAGCAGCCCTTGGACAGGTTGGAGCAATCAGCCCCAGCATTTT. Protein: CASSPWTGWSNQPQHF.

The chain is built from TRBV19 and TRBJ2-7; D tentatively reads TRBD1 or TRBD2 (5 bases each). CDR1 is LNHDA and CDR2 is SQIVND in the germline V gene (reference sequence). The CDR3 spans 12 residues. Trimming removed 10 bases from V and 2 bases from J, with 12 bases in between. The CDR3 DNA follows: TGTGCCACCGGGACGGGCCCCTACGAGCAGTACTTC. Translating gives CATGTGPYEQYF.

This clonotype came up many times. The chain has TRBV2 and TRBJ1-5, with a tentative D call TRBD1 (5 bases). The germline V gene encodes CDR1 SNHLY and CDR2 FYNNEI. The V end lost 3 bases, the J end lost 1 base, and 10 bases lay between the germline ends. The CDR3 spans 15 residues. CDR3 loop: CASSEGGDSNQPQHF. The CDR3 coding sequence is TGTGCCAGCAGTGAGGGAGGGGACAGCAATCAGCCCCAGCATTTT.

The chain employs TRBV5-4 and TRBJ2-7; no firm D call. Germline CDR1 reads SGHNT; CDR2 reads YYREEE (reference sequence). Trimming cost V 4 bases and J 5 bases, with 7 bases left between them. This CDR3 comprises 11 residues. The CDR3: CASSGSDEQYF. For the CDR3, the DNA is TGTGCCAGCAGCGGATCTGACGAGCAGTACTTC.

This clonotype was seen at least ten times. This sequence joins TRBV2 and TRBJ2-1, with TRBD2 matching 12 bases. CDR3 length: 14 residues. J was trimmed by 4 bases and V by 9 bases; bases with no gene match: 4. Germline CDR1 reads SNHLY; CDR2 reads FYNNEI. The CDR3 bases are TGTGCCAGTATACTAGCGGGAGGATACAATGAGCAGTTCTTC. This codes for CASILAGGYNEQFF.

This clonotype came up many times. The CDR3 loop is CASSLVSANQPQHF. CDR3 in DNA: TGTGCCAGCAGTTTGGTCTCAGCCAATCAGCCCCAGCATTTT. The J gene is TRBJ1-5, the V gene TRBV28; no clear D gene. The CDR3 is 14 amino acids. CDR1 MDHEN and CDR2 SYDVKM come from the germline V gene. V dropped 3 bases and J dropped 3 bases, with 9 bases sitting between them.

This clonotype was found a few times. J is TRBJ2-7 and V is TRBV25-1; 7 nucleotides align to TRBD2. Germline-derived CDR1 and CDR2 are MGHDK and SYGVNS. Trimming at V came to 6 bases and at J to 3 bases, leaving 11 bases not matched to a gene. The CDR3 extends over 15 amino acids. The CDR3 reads CASRPQREAGYEQYF. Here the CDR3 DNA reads TGTGCCAGCAGGCCGCAGCGGGAAGCGGGCTACGAGCAGTACTTC.

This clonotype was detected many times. This CDR3 reads CSAKAGGDGEQFF. DNA of the CDR3: TGCAGTGCTAAAGCGGGAGGGGATGGTGAGCAGTTCTTC. This rearrangement joins TRBV20-1 to TRBJ2-1, with 10 nucleotides matching TRBD2. J lost 9 bases, V lost 4 bases, and 6 bases had no gene match. The CDR3 has 13 residues. Germline V lookup: CDR1 DFQATT, CDR2 SNEGSKA (reference sequence).

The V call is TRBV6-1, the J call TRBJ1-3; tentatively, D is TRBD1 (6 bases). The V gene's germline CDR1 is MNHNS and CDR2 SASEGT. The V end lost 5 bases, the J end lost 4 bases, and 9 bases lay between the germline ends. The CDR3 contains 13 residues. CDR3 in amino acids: CASSTGTGNTIYF. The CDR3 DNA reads TGTGCCAGCAGTACAGGGACAGGAAACACCATATATTTT.

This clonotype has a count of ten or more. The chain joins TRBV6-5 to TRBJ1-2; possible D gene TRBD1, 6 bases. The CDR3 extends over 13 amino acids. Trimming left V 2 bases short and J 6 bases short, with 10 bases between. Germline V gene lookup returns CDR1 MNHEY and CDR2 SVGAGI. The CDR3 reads CASSYQWTDGYTF. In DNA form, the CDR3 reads TGTGCCAGCAGTTACCAATGGACAGATGGCTACACCTTC.

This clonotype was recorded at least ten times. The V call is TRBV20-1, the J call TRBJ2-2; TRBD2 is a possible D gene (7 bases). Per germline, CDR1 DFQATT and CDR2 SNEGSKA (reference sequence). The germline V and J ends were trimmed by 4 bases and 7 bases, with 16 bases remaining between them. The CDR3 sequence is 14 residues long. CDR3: CSAIKGGGYGELFF. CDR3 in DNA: TGCAGTGCTATAAAGGGGGGGGGTTACGGGGAGCTGTTTTTT.

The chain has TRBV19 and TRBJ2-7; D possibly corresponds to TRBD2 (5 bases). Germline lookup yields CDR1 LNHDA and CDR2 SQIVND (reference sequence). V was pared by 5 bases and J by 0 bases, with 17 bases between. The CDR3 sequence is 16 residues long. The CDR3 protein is CASSPGGQKSSYEQYF. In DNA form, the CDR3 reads TGTGCCAGTAGTCCCGGCGGGCAGAAGAGCTCCTACGAGCAGTACTTC.

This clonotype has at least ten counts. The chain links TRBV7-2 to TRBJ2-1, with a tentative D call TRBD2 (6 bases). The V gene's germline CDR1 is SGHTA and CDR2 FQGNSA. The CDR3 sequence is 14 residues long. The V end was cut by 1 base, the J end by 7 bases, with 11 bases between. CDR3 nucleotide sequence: TGTGCCAGCAGCTTAGTTTCGGGAGTGAATGAGCAGTTCTTC. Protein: CASSLVSGVNEQFF.

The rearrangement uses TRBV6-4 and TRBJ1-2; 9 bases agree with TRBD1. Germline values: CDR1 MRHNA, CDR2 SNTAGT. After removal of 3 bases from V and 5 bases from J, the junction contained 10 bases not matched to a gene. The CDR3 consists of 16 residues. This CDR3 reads CASSDGPGQGPYGYTF. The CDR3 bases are TGTGCCAGCAGTGATGGCCCGGGACAGGGCCCTTATGGCTACACCTTC.

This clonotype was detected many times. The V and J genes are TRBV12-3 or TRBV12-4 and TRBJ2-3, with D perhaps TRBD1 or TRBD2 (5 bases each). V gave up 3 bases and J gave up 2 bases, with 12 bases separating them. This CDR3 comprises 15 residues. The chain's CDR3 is CASSFDSGFTDTQYF. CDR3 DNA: TGTGCCAGCAGTTTCGACAGCGGCTTCACAGATACGCAGTATTTT.

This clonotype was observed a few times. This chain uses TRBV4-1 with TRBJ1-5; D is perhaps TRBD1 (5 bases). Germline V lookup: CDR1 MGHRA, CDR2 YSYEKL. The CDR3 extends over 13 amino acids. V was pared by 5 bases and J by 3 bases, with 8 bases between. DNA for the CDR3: TGCGCCAGCAGCATGGGGGACAATCAGCCCCAGCATTTT. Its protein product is CASSMGDNQPQHF.

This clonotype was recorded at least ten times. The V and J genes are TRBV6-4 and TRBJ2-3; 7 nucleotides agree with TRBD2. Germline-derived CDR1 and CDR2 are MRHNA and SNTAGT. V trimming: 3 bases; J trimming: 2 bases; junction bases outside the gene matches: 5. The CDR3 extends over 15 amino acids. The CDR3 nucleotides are TGTGCCAGCAGTGAGTCTAGCGGACTCACAGATACGCAGTATTTT. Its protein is CASSESSGLTDTQYF.

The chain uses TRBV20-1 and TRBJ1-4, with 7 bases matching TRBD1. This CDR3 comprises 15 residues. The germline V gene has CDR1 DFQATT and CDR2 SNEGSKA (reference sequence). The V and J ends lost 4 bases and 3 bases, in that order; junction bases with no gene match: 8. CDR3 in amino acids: CSATEGAFANEKLFF. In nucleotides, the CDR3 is TGCAGTGCTACAGAGGGGGCCTTTGCTAATGAAAAACTGTTTTTT.

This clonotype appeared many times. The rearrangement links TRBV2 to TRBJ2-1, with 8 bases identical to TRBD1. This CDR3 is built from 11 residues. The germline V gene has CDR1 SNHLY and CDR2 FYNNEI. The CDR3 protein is CTQGARNEQFF. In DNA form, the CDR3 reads TGTACCCAGGGGGCGAGAAATGAGCAGTTCTTC.

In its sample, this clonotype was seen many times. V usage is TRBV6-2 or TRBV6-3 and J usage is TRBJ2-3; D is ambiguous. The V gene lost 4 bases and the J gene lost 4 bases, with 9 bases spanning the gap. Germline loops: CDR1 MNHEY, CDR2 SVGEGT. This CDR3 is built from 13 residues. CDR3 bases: TGTGCCAGCAGTTTAGACCACGCAGATACGCAGTATTTT. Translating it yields CASSLDHADTQYF.

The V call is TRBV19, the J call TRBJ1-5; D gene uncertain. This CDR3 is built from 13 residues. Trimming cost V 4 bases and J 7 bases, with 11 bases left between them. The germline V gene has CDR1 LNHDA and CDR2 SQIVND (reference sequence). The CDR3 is CASSTGRLQPQHF. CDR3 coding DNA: TGTGCCAGTAGTACTGGGCGACTACAGCCCCAGCATTTT.

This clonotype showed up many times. CDR3 region: CASGLGNQGSPYNEQFF. CDR3 coding DNA: TGTGCTAGTGGTTTGGGGAATCAGGGGAGTCCCTACAATGAGCAGTTCTTC. The rearrangement links TRBV12-5 to TRBJ2-1; tentatively, D is TRBD1 (6 bases). The CDR3 has 17 amino acids. Germline assignment: CDR1 LGHNT and CDR2 FRNRAP. V shed 1 base and J shed 2 bases, with 15 bases lying between them.

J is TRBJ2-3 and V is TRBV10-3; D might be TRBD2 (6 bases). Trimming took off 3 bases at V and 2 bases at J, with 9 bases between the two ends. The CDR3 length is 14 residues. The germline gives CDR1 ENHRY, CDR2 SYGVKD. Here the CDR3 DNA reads TGTGCCATCAGTGACCTAGCGAACACAGATACGCAGTATTTT. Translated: CAISDLANTDTQYF.

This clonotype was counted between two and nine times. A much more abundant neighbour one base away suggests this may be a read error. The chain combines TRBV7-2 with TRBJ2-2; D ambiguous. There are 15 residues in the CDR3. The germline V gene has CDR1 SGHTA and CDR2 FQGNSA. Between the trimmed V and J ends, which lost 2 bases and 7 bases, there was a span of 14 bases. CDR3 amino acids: CASSLKSQLIGELFF. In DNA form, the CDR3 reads TGTGCCAGCAGCTTAAAGTCCCAGCTAATCGGGGAGCTGTTTTTT. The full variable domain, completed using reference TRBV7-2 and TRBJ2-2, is GAGVSQSPSNKVTEKGKDVELRCDPISGHTALYWYRQSLGQGLEFLIYFQGNSAPDKSGLPSDRFSAERTGGSVSTLTIQRTQQEDSAVYLCASSLKSQLIGELFFGEGSRLTVL.